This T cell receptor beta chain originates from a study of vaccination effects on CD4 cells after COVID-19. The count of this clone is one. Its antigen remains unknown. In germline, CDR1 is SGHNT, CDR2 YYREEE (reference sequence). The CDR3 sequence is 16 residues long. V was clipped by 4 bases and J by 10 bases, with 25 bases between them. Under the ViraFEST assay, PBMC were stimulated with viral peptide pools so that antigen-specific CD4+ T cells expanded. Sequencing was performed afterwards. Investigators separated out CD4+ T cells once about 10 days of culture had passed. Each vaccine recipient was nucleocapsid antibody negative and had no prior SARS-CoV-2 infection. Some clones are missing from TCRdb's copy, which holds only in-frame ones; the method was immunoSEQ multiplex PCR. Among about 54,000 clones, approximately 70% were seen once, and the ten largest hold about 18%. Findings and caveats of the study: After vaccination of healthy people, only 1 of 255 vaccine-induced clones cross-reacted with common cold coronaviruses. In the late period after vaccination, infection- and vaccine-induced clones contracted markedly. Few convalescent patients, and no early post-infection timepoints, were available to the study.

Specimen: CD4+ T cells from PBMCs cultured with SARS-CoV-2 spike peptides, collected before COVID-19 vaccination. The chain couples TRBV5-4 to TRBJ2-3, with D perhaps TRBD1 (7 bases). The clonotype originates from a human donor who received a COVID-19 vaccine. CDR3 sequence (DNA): TGTGCCAGCAGCCTCCCTTTGCAGGGGGGCAGCCAGGCGCAGTATTTT. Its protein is CASSLPLQGGSQAQYF. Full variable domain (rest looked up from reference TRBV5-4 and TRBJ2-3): ETGVTQSPTHLIKTRGQQVTLRCSSQSGHNTVSWYQQALGQGPQFIFQYYREEENGRGNFPPRFSGLQFPNYSSELNVNALELDDSALYLCASSLPLQGGSQAQYFGPGTRLTVL.